These 24 T cell receptor beta chains were sequenced from one sample in a study of blood T cell repertoires in COVID-19. Here immunoSEQ multiplex PCR was the method, and the copy in TCRdb shows in-frame clones only, minus some. This sample yields 150,000 to 250,000 clones, of which about 85% are seen a single time; roughly 5.7% belongs to the top ten. Sequencing used peripheral blood. All receptors derive from a woman aged 40 to 49 with COVID-19, enrolled during active disease.

This chain links TRBV3-1 (or the pseudogene TRBV3-2) with TRBJ2-7; 7 nucleotides line up with TRBD2. Germline V gene sequence: CDR1 LGHDT, CDR2 YNNKEL (reference sequence). The CDR3 consists of 13 residues. The V gene end was trimmed by 4 bases and the J gene end by 4 bases; junction bases not matched to a gene: 4. Here the CDR3 reads CASSLLGGYEQYF. The DNA of the CDR3 is TGTGCCAGCAGCCTCCTCGGGGGGTACGAGCAGTACTTC.

This clone showed up just a few times. This chain joins TRBV29-1 and TRBJ2-1; D possibly corresponds to TRBD2 (6 bases). Germline values: CDR1 SQVTM, CDR2 ANQGSEA. Deletions cut 6 bases from V and 4 bases from J, with 13 bases between. The CDR3 extends over 13 amino acids. DNA of the CDR3: TGCAGCGTGGGAGGTGGGACTTACAATGAGCAGTTCTTC. It encodes CSVGGGTYNEQFF.

The chain is built from TRBV29-1 and TRBJ2-1; D possibly corresponds to TRBD2 (7 bases). The V gene's germline CDR1 is SQVTM and CDR2 ANQGSEA. Trimming stripped 7 bases from V and 0 bases from J, with 16 bases between. This CDR3 spans 15 amino acids. CDR3 protein: CSASRGLVSYNEQFF. DNA for the CDR3: TGCAGCGCCTCGCGGGGGCTGGTCTCCTACAATGAGCAGTTCTTC.

This chain uses TRBV6-4 with TRBJ2-1, with TRBD2 identical over 14 bases. J lost 8 bases, V lost 0 bases, and 6 bases had no gene match. The CDR3 loop spans 17 amino acids. The V gene's germline CDR1 is MRHNA and CDR2 SNTAGT. The CDR3 DNA is TGTGCCAGCAGTGACTCTTCGACTAGCGGGGGGGCCTATGAGCAGTTCTTC. Amino acid sequence: CASSDSSTSGGAYEQFF.

CDR3 in DNA: TGCGCCAGCAGGGGGGGACTTGTCCGGGAGACCCAGTACTTC. Translated, it gives CASRGGLVRETQYF. The rearrangement links TRBV5-1 to TRBJ2-5, with D perhaps matching TRBD2 (6 bases). The germline V gene encodes CDR1 SGHRS and CDR2 YFSETQ. V was cut by 5 bases and J by 5 bases, with 16 bases left in between. This CDR3 region has 14 residues.

This clone was seen repeatedly, ten times or more. V gene TRBV10-1 combines with J gene TRBJ1-2; D is unresolved. This CDR3 contains 15 residues. The V and J ends lost 6 bases and 1 base respectively, with 15 bases between them. Germline CDR1 is WNHNN and CDR2 is SYGVQD (reference sequence). The CDR3, as DNA: TGCGCCAGCAGCGATAATACCGGGAATAACTATGGCTACACCTTC. Its protein product is CASSDNTGNNYGYTF.

The chain joins TRBV6-1 to TRBJ1-5; a possible D gene is TRBD1 (6 bases). V lost 3 bases, J lost 2 bases, and 11 bases lay in between. The CDR3 has 15 residues. CDR1 MNHNS and CDR2 SASEGT come from the germline V gene. CDR3 bases: TGTGCCAGCAGTGAGTACAGGGAAGGCAATCAGCCCCAGCATTTT. It encodes CASSEYREGNQPQHF.

This rearrangement joins TRBV24-1 to TRBJ2-1; 7 bases are shared with TRBD1. This CDR3 spans 17 amino acids. CDR1 is KGHDR, CDR2 SFDVKD, per germline. V shed 4 bases and J 1 base; nucleotides not matched to a gene: 9. The CDR3 DNA reads as TGTGCCACCAGTGACCACAGGGGAAGAGGGTCCTACAATGAGCAGTTCTTC. Translated, it gives CATSDHRGRGSYNEQFF.

This clone was picked up one time. The chain has TRBV18 and TRBJ1-1; TRBD1 agrees at 8 bases. Germline CDR1 KGHSH, CDR2 LQKENI. Trimming cost V 4 bases and J 3 bases; bases outside gene matches: 7. The CDR3 sequence is 15 residues long. CDR3: CASSQDRQGYTEAFF. The CDR3 nucleotides read TGTGCCAGCTCACAGGACAGACAGGGGTACACTGAAGCTTTCTTT.

The chain links TRBV11-2 to TRBJ1-6, with 9 bases identical to TRBD1. This CDR3 spans 17 amino acids. Germline-derived CDR1 and CDR2 are SGHAT and FQNNGV. V lost 5 bases to trimming and J lost 0 bases; unmatched junction nucleotides: 5. For the CDR3, the DNA is TGTGCCAGCAGCGCTGACAGGGGGAGCTCCTATAATTCACCCCTCCACTTT. This codes for CASSADRGSSYNSPLHF.

The chain recombines TRBV27 with TRBJ2-2; 11 nucleotides agree with TRBD2. V lost 6 bases, J lost 4 bases, and 4 bases stayed unmatched. The CDR3 runs 15 residues. Germline lookup yields CDR1 MNHEY and CDR2 SMNVEV (reference sequence). CDR3 DNA: TGTGCCAGCAGCTCCGGGACTAGCGGCACCGGGGAGCTGTTTTTT. This codes for CASSSGTSGTGELFF.

This sequence joins TRBV6-2 or TRBV6-3 and TRBJ1-4; tentative D call: TRBD1 (6 bases). The V gene lost 6 bases and the J gene lost 7 bases, with 24 bases spanning the gap. Per the germline V gene, CDR1 is MNHEY and CDR2 is SVGEGT. This CDR3 has 17 residues. The CDR3 bases are TGTGCCAGCAGCCCCATTATCGGGGTCAGGGGAACTGAAAAACTGTTTTTT. This sequence encodes CASSPIIGVRGTEKLFF.

V gene TRBV7-6 combines with J gene TRBJ1-2; D unclear. This CDR3 has 14 amino acids. Germline CDR1 and CDR2: SGHVS and FNYEAQ. Between the trimmed V and J ends, which lost 4 bases and 8 bases, there was a span of 17 bases. The CDR3 here is CASSSPGIGGGYTF. In nucleotides, the CDR3 is TGTGCCAGCAGCTCCCCTGGGATCGGCGGGGGCTACACCTTC. The full variable domain, rest sourced from reference TRBV7-6 and TRBJ1-2, is GAGVSQSPRYKVTKRGQDVALRCDPISGHVSLYWYRQALGQGPEFLTYFNYEAQQDKSGLPNDRFSAERPEGSISTLTIQRTEQRDSAMYRCASSSPGIGGGYTFGSGTRLTVV.

This chain connects TRBV11-2 to TRBJ1-5; 8 bases agree with TRBD1. Germline CDR1 and CDR2: SGHAT and FQNNGV. Trimming took 1 base from V and 2 from J; bases not matched to a gene: 7. The CDR3 spans 17 residues. CDR3 DNA: TGTGCCAGCAGCTTAGGACTTGGACAGGGAGGCAATCAGCCCCAGCATTTT. This codes for CASSLGLGQGGNQPQHF.

The table lists this clone with a few counts. The chain is built from TRBV5-1 and TRBJ2-7, with D unclear. This CDR3 has 13 amino acids. Per the germline V gene, CDR1 is SGHRS and CDR2 is YFSETQ. The V end was cut by 0 bases, the J end by 5 bases, with 9 bases between. This chain's CDR3 is CASSLELMDEQYF. The DNA for the CDR3 is TGCGCCAGCAGCTTGGAACTTATGGACGAGCAGTACTTC.

The rearrangement uses TRBV14 and TRBJ2-3; 9 positions agree with TRBD2. CDR1 is SGHDN and CDR2 is FVKESK in the germline V gene. The junction had 6 bases not matched to a gene; V was cut back by 5 bases and J by 0 bases. This CDR3 region has 16 residues. The CDR3: CASSFRLAASTDTQYF. The CDR3 coding sequence is TGTGCCAGCAGCTTCCGACTAGCGGCCAGCACAGATACGCAGTATTTT. Full variable domain (rest looked up from reference TRBV14 and TRBJ2-3): EAGVTQFPSHSVIEKGQTVTLRCDPISGHDNLYWYRRVMGKEIKFLLHFVKESKQDESGMPNNRFLAERTGGTYSTLKVQPAELEDSGVYFCASSFRLAASTDTQYFGPGTRLTVL.

The J gene is TRBJ2-3, the V gene TRBV11-2; 8 positions agree with TRBD2. Trimming at V came to 4 bases and at J to 8 bases, leaving 11 bases not matched to a gene. Germline V gene data show CDR1 as SGHAT and CDR2 as FQNNGV. The CDR3 is made up of 15 amino acids. Here the CDR3 reads CASSSWGLEGTTQYF. In DNA form, the CDR3 reads TGTGCCAGCAGCTCGTGGGGACTAGAGGGGACTACGCAGTATTTT.

This clone was recorded only once. V gene TRBV6-5 combines with J gene TRBJ2-1; 8 bases align to TRBD2. Germline V CDR1 and CDR2: MNHEY, SVGAGI. This CDR3 comprises 15 residues. With V trimmed by 6 bases and J by 4 bases, 8 bases remained unmatched. This CDR3 is CASRYSGEDYNEQFF. The CDR3 nucleotides read TGTGCCAGCAGATATAGCGGGGAAGATTACAATGAGCAGTTCTTC.

The rearrangement uses TRBV6-4 and TRBJ1-2; 8 nucleotides line up with TRBD1. V gave up 10 bases and J gave up 4 bases; unmatched junction bases: 5. Germline CDR1 reads MRHNA; CDR2 reads SNTAGT. This CDR3 has 12 residues. The CDR3 loop reads CATRTGPYGYTF. DNA for the CDR3: TGTGCCACCCGGACAGGGCCCTATGGCTACACCTTC.

The chain employs TRBV7-2 and TRBJ1-3; 9 bases match TRBD1. Trimming took 1 base from V and 0 from J; bases not matched to a gene: 10. Germline CDR1 and CDR2: SGHTA and FQGNSA. CDR3 length: 19 residues. The CDR3 coding sequence is TGTGCCAGCAGCTTAGGGGGGGACAGGGACCCGAGCTCTGGAAACACCATATATTTT. Its protein is CASSLGGDRDPSSGNTIYF.

This chain links TRBV5-4 with TRBJ2-3; tentatively, D is TRBD1 (6 bases). The germline V and J ends were trimmed by 1 base and 0 bases, with 6 bases remaining between them. The germline V gene has CDR1 SGHNT and CDR2 YYREEE (reference sequence). There are 14 residues in the CDR3. The CDR3 protein is CASSLTGSTDTQYF. The CDR3 DNA is TGTGCCAGCAGCTTGACAGGGAGCACAGATACGCAGTATTTT.

The rearrangement uses TRBV6-4 and TRBJ2-1, with 11 positions matching TRBD2. Germline loops: CDR1 MRHNA, CDR2 SNTAGT. The CDR3 is made up of 15 amino acids. J was trimmed by 10 bases and V by 3 bases; bases with no gene match: 8. In DNA form, the CDR3 reads TGTGCCAGCAGTGAAAGTAGCGGGAGGGCCGACGAGCAGTTCTTC. Its protein is CASSESSGRADEQFF.

The J gene is TRBJ2-1, the V gene TRBV6-5; no clear D gene. With 5 bases removed from V and 0 bases from J, the gap between germline ends came to 11 bases. The CDR3 spans 15 residues. Germline V CDR1 and CDR2: MNHEY, SVGAGI. The CDR3 nucleotides read TGTGCCAGCAGTACCGACACCAGCTCCTACAATGAGCAGTTCTTC. Its protein is CASSTDTSSYNEQFF.

The chain employs TRBV4-1 and TRBJ2-4; 7 nucleotides align to TRBD1. J gave up 4 bases and V 4 bases, and 7 bases lay outside the gene matches. Germline lookup yields CDR1 MGHRA and CDR2 YSYEKL. CDR3 size: 15 residues. The CDR3 here is CASSLQRDSKNIQYF. CDR3 coding DNA: TGCGCCAGCAGCCTCCAACGGGACAGTAAAAACATTCAGTACTTC.